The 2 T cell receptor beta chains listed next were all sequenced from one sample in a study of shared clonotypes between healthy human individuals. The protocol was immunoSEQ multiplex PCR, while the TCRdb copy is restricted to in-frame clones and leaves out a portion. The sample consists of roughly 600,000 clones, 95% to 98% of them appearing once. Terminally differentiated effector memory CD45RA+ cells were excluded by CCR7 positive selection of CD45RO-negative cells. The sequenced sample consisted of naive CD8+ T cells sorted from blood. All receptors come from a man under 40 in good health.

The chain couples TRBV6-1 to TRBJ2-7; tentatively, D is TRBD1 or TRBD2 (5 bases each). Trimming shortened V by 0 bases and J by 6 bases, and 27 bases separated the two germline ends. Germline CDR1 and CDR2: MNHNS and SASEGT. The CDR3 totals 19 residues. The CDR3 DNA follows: TGTGCCAGCAGTGAAGCCCAGTTTCCCACCGGTTTCGGGACCGGCGAGCAGTACTTC. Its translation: CASSEAQFPTGFGTGEQYF.

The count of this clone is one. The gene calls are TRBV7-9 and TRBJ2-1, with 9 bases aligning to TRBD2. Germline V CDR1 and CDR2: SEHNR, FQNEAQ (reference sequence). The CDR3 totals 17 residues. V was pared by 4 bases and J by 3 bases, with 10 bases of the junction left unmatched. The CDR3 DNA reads TGTGCCAGCAGCTATAGCGGGAGTGGTTCCTACTACAATGAGCAGTTCTTC. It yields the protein CASSYSGSGSYYNEQFF.